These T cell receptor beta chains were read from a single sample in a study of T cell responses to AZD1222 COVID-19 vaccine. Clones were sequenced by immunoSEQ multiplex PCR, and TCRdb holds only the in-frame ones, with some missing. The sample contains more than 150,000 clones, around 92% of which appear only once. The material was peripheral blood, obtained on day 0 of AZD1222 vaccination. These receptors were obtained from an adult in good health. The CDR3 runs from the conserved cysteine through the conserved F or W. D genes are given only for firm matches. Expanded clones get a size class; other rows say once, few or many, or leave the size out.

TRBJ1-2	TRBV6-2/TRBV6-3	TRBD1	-	CASSFRDRRRAGYTF	TGTGCCAGCAGTTTCCGGGACAGGCGGCGTGCTGGCTACACCTTC
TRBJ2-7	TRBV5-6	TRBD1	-	CASSSGTGGREQYF	TGTGCCAGCAGTTCCGGGACAGGGGGCCGAGAGCAGTACTTC
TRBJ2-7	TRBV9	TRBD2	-	CASSAGTSRFPYEQYF	TGTGCCAGCAGCGCTGGGACTAGCCGCTTTCCCTACGAGCAGTACTTC
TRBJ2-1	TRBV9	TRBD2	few	CASSVGGLAISGAEQFF	TGTGCCAGCAGCGTAGGTGGACTAGCGATTAGTGGCGCTGAGCAGTTCTTC
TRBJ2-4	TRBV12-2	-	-	CASRLVGGKTALYKNIQYF	TGTGCAAGTCGCTTAGTAGGGGGGAAGACAGCCCTTTATAAAAACATTCAGTACTTC
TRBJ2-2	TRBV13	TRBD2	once	CASSSGRLAGENTGELFF	TGTGCCAGCAGCTCCGGTCGGCTAGCGGGAGAGAACACCGGGGAGCTGTTTTTT
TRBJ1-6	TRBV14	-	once	CASSSRMAVVAPLHF	TGTGCCAGCAGCTCCCGCATGGCCGTGGTGGCACCCCTCCACTTT
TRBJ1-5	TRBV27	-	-	CASSFSQRDSNQPQHF	TGTGCCAGCAGTTTCTCTCAGCGGGATAGCAATCAGCCCCAGCATTTT
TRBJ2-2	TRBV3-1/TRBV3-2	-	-	CASSQNGWAGELFF	TGTGCCAGCAGCCAAAACGGATGGGCCGGGGAGCTGTTTTTT
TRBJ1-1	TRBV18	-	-	CASSPPYTEAFF	TGTGCCAGCTCACCTCCTTACACTGAAGCTTTCTTT
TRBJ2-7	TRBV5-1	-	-	CASSLGPQIKYEQYF	TGCGCCAGCAGCCTCGGCCCTCAAATAAAATACGAGCAGTACTTC
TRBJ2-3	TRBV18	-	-	CASSHGQSTDTQYF	TGTGCCAGCTCACACGGACAGAGCACAGATACGCAGTATTTT
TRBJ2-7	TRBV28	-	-	CASSLIHEQYF	TGTGCCAGCAGTTTAATCCACGAGCAGTACTTC
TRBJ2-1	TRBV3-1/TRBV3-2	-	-	CASSLGVIPDEQFF	TGTGCCAGCAGCCTAGGGGTGATACCCGATGAGCAGTTCTTC
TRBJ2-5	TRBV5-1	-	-	CARIAALETQYF	TGCGCCAGGATCGCGGCTCTGGAGACCCAGTACTTC
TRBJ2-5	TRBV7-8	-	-	CASSPPRGYQETQYF	TGTGCCAGCAGCCCCCCTCGCGGATACCAAGAGACCCAGTACTTC
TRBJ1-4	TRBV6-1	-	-	CASSEALPGASGRINEKLFF	TGTGCCAGCAGTGAAGCGCTTCCAGGCGCTTCGGGTCGGATTAATGAAAAACTGTTTTTT
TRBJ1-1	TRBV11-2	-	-	CASSLAFGVGTEAFF	TGTGCCAGCAGCTTAGCCTTTGGGGTGGGAACTGAAGCTTTCTTT
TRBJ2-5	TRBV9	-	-	CASSGGTSQETQYF	TGTGCCAGCAGCGGGGGTACCTCGCAAGAGACCCAGTACTTC
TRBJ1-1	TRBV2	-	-	CASSGLGAFF	TGTGCCAGCAGTGGCTTGGGTGCTTTCTTT
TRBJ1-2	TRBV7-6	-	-	CAIPDSHGYTF	TGTGCCATCCCAGACAGCCATGGCTACACCTTC
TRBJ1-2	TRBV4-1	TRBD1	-	CASSQVGQGGYTF	TGCGCCAGCAGCCAAGTAGGACAGGGGGGCTACACCTTC
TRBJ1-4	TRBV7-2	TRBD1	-	CASSPPGGNNEKLFF	TGTGCCAGCAGCCCCCCAGGGGGTAATAATGAAAAACTGTTTTTT
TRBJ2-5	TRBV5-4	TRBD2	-	CASSSGSGETQYF	TGTGCCAGCAGCTCCGGTAGCGGGGAGACCCAGTACTTC
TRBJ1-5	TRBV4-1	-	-	CASSHRQNSNQPQHF	TGCGCCAGCAGCCACCGACAAAATAGCAATCAGCCCCAGCATTTT
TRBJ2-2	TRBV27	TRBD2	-	CASSTSRLAGGPGGELFF	TGTGCCAGCAGTACCTCCCGACTAGCGGGAGGGCCGGGCGGGGAGCTGTTTTTT
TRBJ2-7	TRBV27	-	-	CASSFGSTYEQYF	TGTGCCAGCAGTTTCGGCTCAACCTACGAGCAGTACTTC
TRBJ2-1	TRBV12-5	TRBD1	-	CASGQTGYEQFF	TGTGCTAGTGGTCAGACAGGGTATGAGCAGTTCTTC